The T cell receptor (beta chain) under discussion was sequenced for a study of early T cells in non-severe SARS-CoV-2 infection. Study outcomes and limitations: Reliance on VDJdb matching favored anti-spike CD8 responses; private and CD4 specificities were missed.

This clonotype was recorded a few times. The antigen is not known. TCRdb reprocessed the 5' RACE reads via MiXCR and lists one record per CDR3 protein. The table records 60,000 to 75,000 distinct CDR3 sequences, over 10% of them present only once. This clonotype originated in an adult who was a healthcare worker with PCR-confirmed SARS-CoV-2 infection or an uninfected control (not recorded which). This specimen was whole blood, taken at baseline.

CDR3: CASSLTPTDTQYF. Written as DNA, the CDR3 is TGCGCCAGCAGCCTAACCCCCACAGATACGCAGTATTTT. The rearrangement uses TRBV5-1 and TRBJ2-3; no reliable D call. Deletions cut 4 bases from V and 2 bases from J, with 8 bases between. CDR1 is SGHRS and CDR2 is YFSETQ in the germline V gene. The CDR3 consists of 13 residues.